The TCR beta chain described here comes from a study of cytomegalovirus exposure and HLA in healthy donors. Study observations and caveats: In a later analysis, donors in an Asian-associated ancestry cluster reportedly had fewer N-insertions in productive TCRs than the cohort mean.

As concerns this clone: Its antigen is not identified.

Use of 60 Vbeta and 13 Jbeta primers characterized the PCR. Method: immunoSEQ multiplex PCR; TCRdb's copy keeps in-frame clones and lacks some. The sample includes 150,000 to 200,000 clones, 79% of them seen just once. The CDR3 sequence is 14 residues long. In germline, CDR1 is SQVTM, CDR2 ANQGSEA. V was pared by 3 bases and J by 5 bases, with 9 bases of the junction left unmatched. Sequences were obtained from PBMCs. The clonotype comes from a woman between 25 and 40 years old in good health and CMV-seropositive. The rearrangement links TRBV29-1 to TRBJ1-2; 7 nucleotides line up with TRBD1. Here the CDR3 DNA reads TGCAGCGTTGAGGGGTTCGCAGGGGGGTATGGCTACACCTTC. It codes for CSVEGFAGGYGYTF.